This T cell receptor beta chain was captured by sequencing in a study of cytomegalovirus exposure and HLA in healthy donors. The PCR was carried out with 60 Vbeta primers and 13 Jbeta primers. TCRdb's table, derived via immunoSEQ multiplex PCR, lists solely in-frame clones and lacks some. The sample consists of about 88,000 clones, 90% of them appearing once. The junction had 6 bases not matched to a gene; V was cut back by 6 bases and J by 1 base. Germline CDR1 reads SNHLY; CDR2 reads FYNNEI. The CDR3 is 15 amino acids. The receptor was derived from a man between 18 and 29 years old in good health and CMV-seronegative. The sequenced sample consisted of PBMCs. This chain joins TRBV2 and TRBJ1-1, with 9 bases identical to TRBD1. The CDR3: CASRNRGLGNTEAFF. In nucleotides, the CDR3 is TGTGCCAGCAGGAACAGGGGGCTTGGGAACACTGAAGCTTTCTTT.